This record concerns one T cell receptor (beta chain) sequence. Antigen specificity is unknown. At one end, the junction sequence differs from germline, possibly due to a read error. This specimen comes from a study of CD8+ T cells in alopecia areata. Study findings and constraints: It was lesional scalp, especially alopecia totalis/universalis, that showed higher clonality than normal scalp. Scalp samples also contribute reads from the resident alphabeta T cells found in normal skin.

Germline V gene sequence: CDR1 SSHAT, CDR2 FNYEAQ (reference sequence). This CDR3 is 17 amino acids long. RNA was extracted and reverse transcribed into cDNA as the sequencing template. TCRdb keeps only in-frame clones here, not all; method: immunoSEQ multiplex PCR. In the table there are roughly 100,000 clones, approximately 58% of which are singletons. This clonotype originated in a human donor in good health. Sequencing was done on a sample of CD4+ T cells sorted from blood. The chain is built from TRBV7-7 and TRBJ2-6, with TRBD2 as a possible D gene (6 bases). The CDR3 bases are TGTGCTAGCAGCTTAGTTTTTCGGGAGAACGGGGCCAACGTCCTGACTTTC. This sequence encodes CASSLVFRENGANVLTF.